What follows are 32 T cell receptor beta chains derived from one specimen sequenced in a study of blood T cell repertoires in COVID-19. Only in-frame clones appear in the TCRdb table, and some are missing; sequencing was by immunoSEQ multiplex PCR. The sample yields 300,000 to 350,000 clones, roughly 90% seen once. The source material was peripheral blood. The receptor source for this set is a woman aged 25 to 39 with COVID-19, enrolled during active disease.

V and J are TRBV2 and TRBJ1-1; TRBD1 is a possible D gene (5 bases). Trimming took 6 bases from V and 4 from J, leaving 15 bases between them. This CDR3 comprises 14 residues. Per the germline V gene, CDR1 is SNHLY and CDR2 is FYNNEI. The CDR3 is CASRGGRDTTEAFF. As DNA, the CDR3 is TGTGCCAGCAGGGGGGGACGGGATACCACTGAAGCTTTCTTT. Full variable domain (rest looked up from reference TRBV2 and TRBJ1-1): EPEVTQTPSHQVTQMGQEVILRCVPISNHLYFYWYRQILGQKVEFLVSFYNNEISEKSEIFDDQFSVERPDGSNFTLKIRSTKLEDSAMYFCASRGGRDTTEAFFGQGTRLTVV.

The chain recombines TRBV7-3 with TRBJ2-7; 10 positions agree with TRBD2. This CDR3 has 19 amino acids. V lost 1 base and J lost 2; bases outside the gene matches: 14. Germline CDR1 and CDR2: SGHTA and FQGTGA. CDR3 loop: CASSLIGRAGTSDTYEQYF. The CDR3 DNA is TGTGCCAGCAGCTTAATAGGCCGCGCCGGGACTAGCGACACCTACGAGCAGTACTTC.

This clone was counted many times. This rearrangement joins TRBV4-3 to TRBJ2-2; 10 bases agree with TRBD2. V was pared by 4 bases and J by 1 base, with 0 bases of the junction left unmatched. The CDR3 is made up of 15 amino acids. Germline V gives CDR1 LGHNA, CDR2 YSLEER. CDR3: CASSRTSGNTGELFF. CDR3 DNA: TGCGCCAGCAGCCGGACTAGCGGGAACACCGGGGAGCTGTTTTTT.

This chain joins TRBV5-1 and TRBJ2-3, with D maybe TRBD1 (6 bases). Trimming removed 3 bases at V and 2 bases at J, with 10 bases between. This CDR3 spans 14 amino acids. Germline V lookup: CDR1 SGHRS, CDR2 YFSETQ. The CDR3 sequence: CASSSGQSTDTQYF. The CDR3 DNA is TGCGCCAGCAGCTCGGGACAATCCACAGATACGCAGTATTTT. Full variable domain (outside the CDR3, taken from reference TRBV5-1 and TRBJ2-3): KAGVTQTPRYLIKTRGQQVTLSCSPISGHRSVSWYQQTPGQGLQFLFEYFSETQRNKGNFPGRFSGRQFSNSRSEMNVSTLELGDSALYLCASSSGQSTDTQYFGPGTRLTVL.

The genes are TRBV9 and TRBJ1-1; perhaps TRBD1 as D (6 bases). Germline values: CDR1 SGDLS, CDR2 YYNGEE. V lost 3 bases and J 10 bases, leaving 19 bases between the germline ends. There are 14 residues in the CDR3. CDR3 nucleotide sequence: TGTGCCAGCAGCGGGTTTACAGGGCAGACTCCAGCTTTCTTT. Amino acids: CASSGFTGQTPAFF.

V usage is TRBV10-2 and J usage is TRBJ2-7; 7 bases are shared with TRBD1. The J segment lost 3 bases and the V segment lost 5 bases, leaving 4 bases of the junction unmatched. The CDR3 length is 13 residues. Germline V gene sequence: CDR1 WSHSY, CDR2 SAAADI. CDR3 bases: TGCGCCAGCAGTCCCGGGACAGTCTACGAGCAGTACTTC. Amino acids: CASSPGTVYEQYF.

V gene TRBV19 combines with J gene TRBJ2-6, with D hard to call. Looked up from germline, CDR1 is LNHDA and CDR2 is SQIVND (reference sequence). This CDR3 is 19 amino acids long. Deletions cut 6 bases from V and 0 bases from J, with 21 bases between. The CDR3 reads CASRRRSSSPTSGANVLTF. Here the CDR3 DNA reads TGTGCCAGTAGGCGGCGGAGCAGCAGTCCGACCTCTGGGGCCAACGTCCTGACTTTC.

The chain is built from TRBV7-6 and TRBJ2-1; possibly TRBD2 for D (6 bases). The CDR3 spans 12 residues. Germline CDR1 SGHVS, CDR2 FNYEAQ. The V gene lost 5 bases and the J gene lost 15 bases, with 17 bases spanning the gap. The DNA of the CDR3 is TGTGCCAGCAGCCTGGGACGTCGGGGGATGTTCTTC. Its protein is CASSLGRRGMFF.

This clone was counted a few times. The rearrangement uses TRBV6-5 and TRBJ1-1; D call uncertain. The germline V gene encodes CDR1 MNHEY and CDR2 SVGAGI. Trimming removed 5 bases at V and 10 bases at J, with 14 bases between. This CDR3 has 12 residues. CDR3 nucleotides: TGTGCCAGCAGTACGAGGGCTAGGACAGCTTTCTTT. It encodes CASSTRARTAFF.

The chain joins TRBV23-1 to TRBJ1-5; D is possibly TRBD1 (5 bases). TRBV23-1 is sorted into the ORF group, with uncertain function. The CDR3 is 15 amino acids. CDR3 residues: CASGLGGFANQPQHF. The CDR3 DNA reads as TGCGCGAGCGGATTGGGGGGGTTCGCCAATCAGCCCCAGCATTTT.

This chain connects TRBV14 to TRBJ2-1; TRBD2 matches at 12 bases. Germline CDR1 SGHDN, CDR2 FVKESK. The V and J ends lost 5 bases and 4 bases, in that order; junction bases with no gene match: 9. The CDR3 has 17 amino acids. CDR3 region: CASSWGLAGNTYNEQFF. In DNA, the CDR3 is TGTGCCAGCAGCTGGGGACTAGCGGGCAACACTTACAATGAGCAGTTCTTC.

V is TRBV9 and J is TRBJ1-2; D is perhaps TRBD1 (6 bases). The V end lost 3 bases, the J end lost 6 bases, and 12 bases lay between the germline ends. CDR1 SGDLS and CDR2 YYNGEE come from the germline V gene. The CDR3 has 13 amino acids. The CDR3 sequence is CASSGTVRNGYTF. Written as DNA, the CDR3 is TGTGCCAGCAGCGGGACAGTGAGGAATGGCTACACCTTC.

This clone was picked up one time. V gene TRBV5-6 combines with J gene TRBJ2-2; D is ambiguous. V lost 4 bases, J lost 2 bases, and 3 bases lay in between. This CDR3 has 12 amino acids. Germline CDR1 is SGHDT and CDR2 is YYEEEE. The CDR3 DNA follows: TGTGCCAGCAGCCCAAACACCGGGGAGCTGTTTTTT. Protein product: CASSPNTGELFF.

In this sample, this clone turned up a few times. The DNA for the CDR3 is TGTGCCAGTAATGATCCGGGGAGCAATCAGCCCCAGCATTTT. Its translation: CASNDPGSNQPQHF. The V gene is TRBV19, the J gene TRBJ1-5; D gene uncertain. CDR1 is LNHDA and CDR2 is SQIVND in the germline V gene (reference sequence). The CDR3 loop spans 14 amino acids. V was pared by 7 bases and J by 1 base, with 11 bases between.

The rearrangement joins TRBV4-3 to TRBJ1-5, with D perhaps TRBD1 (5 bases). CDR1 is LGHNA, CDR2 YSLEER, per germline. CDR3 size: 15 residues. Between the trimmed V and J ends, which lost 4 bases and 2 bases, there was a span of 12 bases. The CDR3 is CASSPRRDGNQPQHF. In DNA form, the CDR3 reads TGCGCCAGCAGCCCGCGGCGGGACGGCAATCAGCCCCAGCATTTT.

This chain connects TRBV29-1 to TRBJ2-1; 15 bases agree with TRBD2. Losses at the gene ends were 4 bases for V and 9 bases for J; bases not matched to a gene: 10. Germline V gene lookup returns CDR1 SQVTM and CDR2 ANQGSEA. The CDR3 is made up of 16 amino acids. CDR3 DNA: TGCAGCGTTGGGGGTGGACTAGCGGGAGGGCTAAGTGAGCAGTTCTTC. Its protein is CSVGGGLAGGLSEQFF.

This rearrangement joins TRBV2 to TRBJ2-7, with D possibly TRBD2 on 7 matching bases. CDR1 SNHLY and CDR2 FYNNEI come from the germline V gene. This CDR3 is built from 13 residues. V was pared by 7 bases and J by 2 bases, with 12 bases between. The CDR3 DNA sequence: TGTGCCAGCACCCGGGGGGCCGCCTACGAGCAGTACTTC. It translates to CASTRGAAYEQYF. The full variable domain, its missing parts supplied by reference TRBV2 and TRBJ2-7, is EPEVTQTPSHQVTQMGQEVILRCVPISNHLYFYWYRQILGQKVEFLVSFYNNEISEKSEIFDDQFSVERPDGSNFTLKIRSTKLEDSAMYFCASTRGAAYEQYFGPGTRLTVT.

This clone showed up just once. CDR3 sequence: CASSPGGTWYF. The CDR3 DNA reads TGTGCCAGCAGTCCCGGGGGAACCTGGTACTTC. This chain joins TRBV7-2 and TRBJ2-7, with D maybe TRBD2 (6 bases). V shed 6 bases and J shed 12 bases, with 15 bases lying between them. The CDR3 runs to 11 residues. Germline CDR1 is SGHTA and CDR2 is FQGNSA.

The gene calls are TRBV19 and TRBJ2-5; 8 bases line up with TRBD2. This CDR3 is 15 amino acids long. The J segment lost 7 bases and the V segment lost 5 bases, leaving 12 bases of the junction unmatched. Germline V gene lookup returns CDR1 LNHDA and CDR2 SQIVND (reference sequence). This CDR3 reads CASSAREALRGTQYF. The DNA of the CDR3 is TGTGCCAGTAGTGCGCGGGAGGCCCTTCGGGGGACCCAGTACTTC.

This chain links TRBV28 with TRBJ1-1; 7 nucleotides match TRBD1. This CDR3 contains 11 residues. The V gene end was trimmed by 6 bases and the J gene end by 14 bases; junction bases not matched to a gene: 9. CDR1 MDHEN and CDR2 SYDVKM come from the germline V gene. In nucleotides, the CDR3 is TGTGCCAGCAGAATCCAGGGGGGTACGTTCTTT. As protein: CASRIQGGTFF.

The rearrangement joins TRBV12-5 to TRBJ1-2, with 7 bases that match TRBD1. This CDR3 comprises 18 residues. CDR1 is LGHNT and CDR2 is FRNRAP in the germline V gene. V gave up 4 bases and J gave up 0 bases; unmatched junction bases: 14. The chain's CDR3 is CASGSHRTGSYSNYGYTF. As DNA, the CDR3 is TGTGCTAGTGGTTCACATAGGACAGGTTCATATTCTAACTATGGCTACACCTTC.

CDR3 amino acids: CASSYLPTAGGTEAFF. The CDR3, as DNA: TGTGCCAGCAGTTACCTTCCGACAGCGGGAGGGACTGAAGCTTTCTTT. The V gene is TRBV6-5, the J gene TRBJ1-1, with a tentative D call TRBD1 (5 bases). The CDR3 has 16 residues. Germline V lookup: CDR1 MNHEY, CDR2 SVGAGI. V was clipped by 2 bases and J by 5 bases, with 18 bases between them.

The chain joins TRBV2 to TRBJ2-2; 7 bases line up with TRBD1. Germline V gene data show CDR1 as SNHLY and CDR2 as FYNNEI. The CDR3 is 14 residues long. V lost 11 bases, J lost 4 bases, and 10 bases stayed unmatched. The CDR3 DNA reads TGTGCCGGACGAGACAGGGTGGGCACCGGGGAGCTGTTTTTT. Its translation: CAGRDRVGTGELFF.

This clone was observed once. The chain is built from TRBV15 and TRBJ2-7; 7 bases align to TRBD1. CDR1 is LNHNV, CDR2 YYDKDF, per germline (reference sequence). The V gene end was trimmed by 1 base and the J gene end by 7 bases; junction bases not matched to a gene: 7. The CDR3 loop spans 14 amino acids. CDR3 sequence reads: CATSRGRGQGEQYF. The CDR3 nucleotides read TGTGCCACCAGCAGAGGTAGGGGGCAGGGAGAGCAGTACTTC.

This clone was detected only once. The V and J genes are TRBV6-1 and TRBJ1-5, with a possible D match to TRBD1 (6 bases). The CDR3 totals 15 residues. V was clipped by 0 bases and J by 5 bases, with 11 bases between them. CDR1 and CDR2 (germline): MNHNS, SASEGT. As DNA, the CDR3 is TGTGCCAGCAGTGAAGCTGGGGGGGCCTATCAGCCCCAGCATTTT. This gives the protein CASSEAGGAYQPQHF.

This chain joins TRBV29-1 and TRBJ2-1, with 10 bases that match TRBD2. In germline, CDR1 is SQVTM, CDR2 ANQGSEA. CDR3 length equals 16 residues. V gave up 4 bases and J gave up 0 bases; unmatched junction bases: 6. For the CDR3, the DNA is TGCAGCGTTGTAATAGCGGGAGGCCTCTCCTACAATGAGCAGTTCTTC. Protein sequence: CSVVIAGGLSYNEQFF.

The V and J genes are TRBV4-1 and TRBJ1-6, with D perhaps matching TRBD1 (5 bases). In germline, CDR1 is MGHRA, CDR2 YSYEKL. The CDR3 runs to 12 residues. The germline V and J ends were trimmed by 3 bases and 12 bases, with 9 bases remaining between them. CDR3 sequence (DNA): TGCGCCAGCAGCCAGGGGGGGAGACCCCTCCACTTT. Protein product: CASSQGGRPLHF.

J is TRBJ1-3 and V is TRBV14; D uncertain. V lost 3 bases to trimming and J lost 0 bases, with 12 bases between them. This CDR3 region has 16 residues. The V gene's germline CDR1 is SGHDN and CDR2 FVKESK. The CDR3 is CASSHIRKASGNTIYF. The CDR3 DNA is TGTGCCAGCAGCCACATTCGAAAAGCCTCTGGAAACACCATATATTTT.

The CDR3 DNA is TGCGCCAGCAGCCAAAAACAGGGATATGGCTACACCTTC. Its protein product is CASSQKQGYGYTF. The chain recombines TRBV4-1 with TRBJ1-2, with a weak D call TRBD1 (6 bases). Germline-derived CDR1 and CDR2 are MGHRA and YSYEKL. This CDR3 is 13 amino acids long. V was clipped by 2 bases and J by 5 bases, with 9 bases between them.

This CDR3 is CASSLGGAGANVLTF. CDR3 DNA sequence: TGTGCCAGTAGTTTGGGGGGTGCTGGGGCCAACGTCCTGACTTTC. The V and J genes are TRBV19 and TRBJ2-6, with D possibly matching TRBD2 (6 bases). Germline V lookup: CDR1 LNHDA, CDR2 SQIVND (reference sequence). CDR3 size: 15 residues. Trimming pared 5 bases from V and 2 bases from J, leaving 10 bases between.

The chain uses TRBV4-1 and TRBJ2-5, with TRBD2 as a possible D gene (5 bases). V was clipped by 4 bases and J by 5 bases, with 14 bases between them. The CDR3 length is 14 residues. CDR1 is MGHRA and CDR2 is YSYEKL in the germline V gene. The CDR3 DNA reads TGCGCCAGCAGCCCCGCAAAGGGCGGGGAGACCCAGTACTTC. The encoded protein is CASSPAKGGETQYF.

This clone was detected only a few times. The rearrangement joins TRBV5-1 to TRBJ2-2, with TRBD1 identical over 7 bases. V dropped 2 bases and J dropped 1; count of bases not matched to a gene: 5. From germline, CDR1 is SGHRS and CDR2 YFSETQ. This CDR3 has 16 amino acids. The CDR3 coding sequence is TGCGCCAGCAGCTTAGGACAGGCGCAGAACACCGGGGAGCTGTTTTTT. It is translated as CASSLGQAQNTGELFF. The variable domain in full, with the rest retrieved from reference TRBV5-1 and TRBJ2-2, is KAGVTQTPRYLIKTRGQQVTLSCSPISGHRSVSWYQQTPGQGLQFLFEYFSETQRNKGNFPGRFSGRQFSNSRSEMNVSTLELGDSALYLCASSLGQAQNTGELFFGEGSRLTVL.